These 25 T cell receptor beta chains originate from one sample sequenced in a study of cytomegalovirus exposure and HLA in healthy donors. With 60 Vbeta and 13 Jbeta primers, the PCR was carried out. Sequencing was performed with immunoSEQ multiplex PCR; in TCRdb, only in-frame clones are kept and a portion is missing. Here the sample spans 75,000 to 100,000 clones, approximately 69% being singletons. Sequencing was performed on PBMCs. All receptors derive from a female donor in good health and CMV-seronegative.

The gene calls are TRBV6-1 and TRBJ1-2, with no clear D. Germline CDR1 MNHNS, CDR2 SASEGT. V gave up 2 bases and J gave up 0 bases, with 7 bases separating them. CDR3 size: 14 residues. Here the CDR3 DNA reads TGTGCCAGCAGTGAATGGCACGCTAACTATGGCTACACCTTC. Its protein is CASSEWHANYGYTF.

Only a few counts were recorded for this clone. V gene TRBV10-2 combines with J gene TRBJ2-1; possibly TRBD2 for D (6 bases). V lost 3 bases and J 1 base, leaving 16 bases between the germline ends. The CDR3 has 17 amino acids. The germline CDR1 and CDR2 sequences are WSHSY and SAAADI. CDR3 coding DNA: TGCGCCAGCAGTGATCCTACCGAGGCGGGGTCCTACAATGAGCAGTTCTTC. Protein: CASSDPTEAGSYNEQFF.

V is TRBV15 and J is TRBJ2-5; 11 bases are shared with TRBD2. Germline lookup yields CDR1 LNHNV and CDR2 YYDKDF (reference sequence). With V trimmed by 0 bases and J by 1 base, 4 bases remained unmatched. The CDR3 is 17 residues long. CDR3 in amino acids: CATSRELAGAPQETQYF. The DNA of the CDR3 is TGTGCCACCAGCAGAGAACTAGCGGGGGCTCCCCAAGAGACCCAGTACTTC.

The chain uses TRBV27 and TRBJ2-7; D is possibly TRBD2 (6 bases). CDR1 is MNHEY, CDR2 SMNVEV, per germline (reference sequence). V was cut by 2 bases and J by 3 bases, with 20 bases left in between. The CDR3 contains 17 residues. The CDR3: CASSLGRGSAKGYEQYF. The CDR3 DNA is TGTGCCAGCAGTTTAGGCCGGGGGTCGGCAAAAGGCTACGAGCAGTACTTC.

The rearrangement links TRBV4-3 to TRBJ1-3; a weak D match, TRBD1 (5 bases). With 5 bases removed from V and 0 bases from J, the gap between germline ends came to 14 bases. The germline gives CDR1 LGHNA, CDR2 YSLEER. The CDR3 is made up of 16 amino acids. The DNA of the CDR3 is TGCGCCAGCAGCACCTCGGCGGGGGGCTCTGGAAACACCATATATTTT. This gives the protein CASSTSAGGSGNTIYF.

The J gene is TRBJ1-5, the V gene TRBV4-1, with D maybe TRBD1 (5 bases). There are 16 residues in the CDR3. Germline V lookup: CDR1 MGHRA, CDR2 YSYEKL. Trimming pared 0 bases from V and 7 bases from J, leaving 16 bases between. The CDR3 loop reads CASSQEGGRALQPQHF. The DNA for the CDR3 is TGCGCCAGCAGCCAAGAAGGTGGCAGGGCTTTACAGCCCCAGCATTTT.

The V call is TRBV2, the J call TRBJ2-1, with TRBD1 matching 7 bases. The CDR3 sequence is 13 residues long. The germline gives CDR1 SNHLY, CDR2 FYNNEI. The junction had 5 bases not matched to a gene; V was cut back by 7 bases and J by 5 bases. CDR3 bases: TGTGCCAGCAAGACAGGGTGGGACAATGAGCAGTTCTTC. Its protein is CASKTGWDNEQFF. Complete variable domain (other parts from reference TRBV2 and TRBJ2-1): EPEVTQTPSHQVTQMGQEVILRCVPISNHLYFYWYRQILGQKVEFLVSFYNNEISEKSEIFDDQFSVERPDGSNFTLKIRSTKLEDSAMYFCASKTGWDNEQFFGPGTRLTVL.

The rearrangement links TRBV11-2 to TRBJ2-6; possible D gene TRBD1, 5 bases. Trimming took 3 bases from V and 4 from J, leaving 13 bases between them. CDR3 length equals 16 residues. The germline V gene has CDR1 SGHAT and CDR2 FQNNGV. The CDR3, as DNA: TGTGCCAGCAGCTTGGGTCAGGGTCGGGGGGCCAACGTCCTGACTTTC. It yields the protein CASSLGQGRGANVLTF.

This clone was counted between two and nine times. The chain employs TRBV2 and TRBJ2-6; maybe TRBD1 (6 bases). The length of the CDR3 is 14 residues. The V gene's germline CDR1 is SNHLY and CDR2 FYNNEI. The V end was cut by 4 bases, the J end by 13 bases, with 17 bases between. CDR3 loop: CASSVFEGGDVLTF. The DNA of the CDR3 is TGTGCCAGCAGTGTGTTTGAAGGGGGAGATGTCCTGACTTTC.

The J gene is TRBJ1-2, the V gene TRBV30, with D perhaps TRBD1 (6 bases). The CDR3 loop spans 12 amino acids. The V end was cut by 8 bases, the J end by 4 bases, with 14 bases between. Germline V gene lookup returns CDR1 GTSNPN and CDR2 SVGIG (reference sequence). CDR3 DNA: TGTGCCGGGCAACAGGGTGGCTATGGCTACACCTTC. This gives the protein CAGQQGGYGYTF.

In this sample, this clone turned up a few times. CDR3 DNA: TGCGCCAGCAGCGTTGGACAGCACTCCTACGAGCAGTACTTC. It encodes CASSVGQHSYEQYF. This rearrangement joins TRBV5-1 to TRBJ2-7, with D maybe TRBD1 (6 bases). Trimming shortened V by 4 bases and J by 0 bases, and 11 bases separated the two germline ends. This CDR3 comprises 14 residues. Germline CDR1 and CDR2: SGHRS and YFSETQ.

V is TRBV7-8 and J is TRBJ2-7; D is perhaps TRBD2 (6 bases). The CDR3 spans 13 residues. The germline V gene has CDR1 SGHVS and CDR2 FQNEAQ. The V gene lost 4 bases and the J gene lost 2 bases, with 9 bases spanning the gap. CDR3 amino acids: CASSWGLTYEQYF. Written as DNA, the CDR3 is TGTGCCAGCAGCTGGGGACTGACCTACGAGCAGTACTTC.

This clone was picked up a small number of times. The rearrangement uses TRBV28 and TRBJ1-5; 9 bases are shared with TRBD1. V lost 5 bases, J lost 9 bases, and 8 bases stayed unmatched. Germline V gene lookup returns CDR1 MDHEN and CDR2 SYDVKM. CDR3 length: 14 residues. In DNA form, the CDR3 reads TGTGCCAGCAGTCCGGGACAGGGTCTGATGCCCCAGCATTTT. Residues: CASSPGQGLMPQHF.

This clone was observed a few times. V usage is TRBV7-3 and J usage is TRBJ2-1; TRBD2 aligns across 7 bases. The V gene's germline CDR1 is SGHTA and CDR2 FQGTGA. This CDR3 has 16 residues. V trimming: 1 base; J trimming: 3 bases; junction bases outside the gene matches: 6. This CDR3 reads CASSLRPSGLYNEQFF. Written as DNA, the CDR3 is TGTGCCAGCAGCTTAAGGCCTAGCGGCCTCTACAATGAGCAGTTCTTC.

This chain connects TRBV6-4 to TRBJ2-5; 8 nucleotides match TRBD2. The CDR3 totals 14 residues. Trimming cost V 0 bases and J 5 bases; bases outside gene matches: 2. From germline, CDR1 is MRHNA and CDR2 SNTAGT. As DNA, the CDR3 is TGTGCCAGCAGTGACTCGGGACTAGGGGAGACCCAGTACTTC. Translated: CASSDSGLGETQYF.

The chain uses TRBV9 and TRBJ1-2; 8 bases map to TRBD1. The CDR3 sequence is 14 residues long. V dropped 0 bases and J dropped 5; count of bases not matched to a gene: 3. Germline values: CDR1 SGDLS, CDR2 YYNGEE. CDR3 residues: CASSVGTGQYGYTF. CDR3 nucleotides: TGTGCCAGCAGCGTAGGGACAGGGCAGTATGGCTACACCTTC.

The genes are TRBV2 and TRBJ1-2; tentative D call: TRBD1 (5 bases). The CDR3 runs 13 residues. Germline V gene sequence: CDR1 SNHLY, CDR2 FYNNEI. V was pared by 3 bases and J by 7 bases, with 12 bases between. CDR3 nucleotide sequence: TGTGCCAGCAGTGAGGAGGGGCTGGGTGGCTACACCTTC. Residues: CASSEEGLGGYTF.

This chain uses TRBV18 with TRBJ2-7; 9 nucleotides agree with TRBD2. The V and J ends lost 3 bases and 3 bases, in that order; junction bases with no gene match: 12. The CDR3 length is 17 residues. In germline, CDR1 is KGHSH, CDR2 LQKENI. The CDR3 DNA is TGTGCCAGCTCACCTGCGTCTGGGCTAGCGGGACTCTACGAGCAGTACTTC. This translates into CASSPASGLAGLYEQYF.

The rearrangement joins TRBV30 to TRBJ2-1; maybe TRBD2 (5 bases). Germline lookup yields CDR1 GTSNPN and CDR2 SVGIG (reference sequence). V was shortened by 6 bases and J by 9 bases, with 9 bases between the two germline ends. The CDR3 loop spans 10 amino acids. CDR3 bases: TGTGCCTGCGACCGGGGTGAGCAGTTCTTC. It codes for CACDRGEQFF.

This CDR3 is CASSQWRQGANTDTQYF. CDR3 nucleotide sequence: TGCGCCAGCAGCCAGTGGCGACAGGGGGCAAACACAGATACGCAGTATTTT. This chain joins TRBV4-1 and TRBJ2-3; 10 nucleotides align to TRBD1. Germline assignment: CDR1 MGHRA and CDR2 YSYEKL. The V and J ends lost 3 bases and 2 bases, in that order; junction bases with no gene match: 8. The CDR3 loop spans 17 amino acids.

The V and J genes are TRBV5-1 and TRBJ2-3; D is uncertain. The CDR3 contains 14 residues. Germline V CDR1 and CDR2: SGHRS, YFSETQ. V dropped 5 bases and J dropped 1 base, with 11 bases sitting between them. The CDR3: CASRNWAGTDTQYF. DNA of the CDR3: TGCGCCAGCAGGAATTGGGCCGGCACAGATACGCAGTATTTT.

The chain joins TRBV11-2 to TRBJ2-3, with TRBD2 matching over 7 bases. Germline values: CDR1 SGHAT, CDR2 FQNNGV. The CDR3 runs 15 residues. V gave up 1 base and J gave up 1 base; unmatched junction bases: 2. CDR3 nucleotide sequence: TGTGCCAGCAGCTTAGTTCGGGGGGGCACAGATACGCAGTATTTT. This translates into CASSLVRGGTDTQYF.

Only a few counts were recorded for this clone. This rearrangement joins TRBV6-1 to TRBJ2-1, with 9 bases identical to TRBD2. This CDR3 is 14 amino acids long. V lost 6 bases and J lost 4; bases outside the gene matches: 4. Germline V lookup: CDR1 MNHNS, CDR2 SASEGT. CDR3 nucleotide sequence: TGTGCCAGCAGCCGAGCGGGAGGTTACAATGAGCAGTTCTTC. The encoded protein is CASSRAGGYNEQFF.

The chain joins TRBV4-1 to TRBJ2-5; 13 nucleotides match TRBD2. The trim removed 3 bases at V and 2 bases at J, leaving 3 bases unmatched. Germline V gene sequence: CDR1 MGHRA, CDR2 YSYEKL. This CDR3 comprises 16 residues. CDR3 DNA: TGCGCCAGCAGCCACGGACTAGCGGGAGTGCAAGAGACCCAGTACTTC. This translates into CASSHGLAGVQETQYF.

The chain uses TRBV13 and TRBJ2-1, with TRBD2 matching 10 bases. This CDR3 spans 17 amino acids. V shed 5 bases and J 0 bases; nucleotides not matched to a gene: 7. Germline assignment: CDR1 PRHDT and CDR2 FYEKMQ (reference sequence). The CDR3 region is CASSHILAGGSYNEQFF. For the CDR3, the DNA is TGTGCCAGCAGCCATATCTTAGCGGGGGGCTCCTACAATGAGCAGTTCTTC.